The 18 T cell receptor beta chains listed next were all sequenced from one sample in a study of molecular identifiers for immune sequencing clone quantification. TCRdb independently ran MiXCR on the PCR reads; one entry per CDR3 protein. Of about half a million distinct CDR3 sequences in the sample, 20% to 25% were seen once. Sequenced: naive CD8+ T cells from blood, with Jurkat cell RNA spiked in. As to subset: FACS-sorted CD8+CD4-CCR7+CD45RA+ naive T cells. These receptors were collected from a human donor in good health. Some libraries in this study had Jurkat cell RNA spiked in.

The chain carries TRBV30 and TRBJ1-1, with D unresolved. Germline-derived CDR1 and CDR2 are GTSNPN and SVGIG (reference sequence). This CDR3 contains 12 residues. V was cut by 2 bases and J by 6 bases, with 10 bases left in between. CDR3 coding DNA: TGTGCCTGGAGTCCGGTTAGGCCTGAAGCTTTCTTT. As protein: CAWSPVRPEAFF.

This clonotype was seen a few times. V usage is TRBV19 and J usage is TRBJ2-1; TRBD1 matches at 7 bases. After removal of 8 bases from V and 7 bases from J, the junction contained 14 bases not matched to a gene. In germline, CDR1 is LNHDA, CDR2 SQIVND (reference sequence). The CDR3 has 15 amino acids. In nucleotides, the CDR3 is TGTGCCAGTGAAACAGGGGCCGCTGTTAATAATGAGCAGTTCTTC. Translated: CASETGAAVNNEQFF.

This clonotype was detected many times. This sequence joins TRBV29-1 and TRBJ2-1, with a tentative D call TRBD1 (5 bases). The CDR3 totals 12 residues. Germline loops: CDR1 SQVTM, CDR2 ANQGSEA. V lost 4 bases and J lost 3, with 7 bases in between. In DNA form, the CDR3 reads TGCAGCGTTGTCGACAGCTACAATGAGCAGTTCTTC. As protein: CSVVDSYNEQFF.

This sequence joins TRBV6-5 and TRBJ2-7; D may be TRBD2 (6 bases). V shed 6 bases and J shed 0 bases, with 24 bases lying between them. The CDR3 totals 18 residues. Germline CDR1 MNHEY, CDR2 SVGAGI. This CDR3 reads CASRPVRRAGPISYEQYF. Here the CDR3 DNA reads TGTGCCAGCAGGCCGGTAAGACGGGCGGGACCTATCTCCTACGAGCAGTACTTC.

The chain carries TRBV5-6 and TRBJ1-4; perhaps TRBD1 as D (5 bases). V shed 0 bases and J shed 5 bases, with 11 bases lying between them. This CDR3 spans 15 amino acids. The germline V gene encodes CDR1 SGHDT and CDR2 YYEEEE. The CDR3 loop reads CASSLDWGKNEKLFF. The CDR3, as DNA: TGTGCCAGCAGCTTGGATTGGGGGAAGAATGAAAAACTGTTTTTT.

There are many counts of this clonotype. The V and J genes are TRBV6-5 and TRBJ2-7; 8 bases align to TRBD1. V trimming: 7 bases; J trimming: 2 bases; junction bases outside the gene matches: 7. Looked up from germline, CDR1 is MNHEY and CDR2 is SVGAGI. CDR3 size: 14 residues. This chain's CDR3 is CASNVGQGAYEQYF. CDR3 coding DNA: TGTGCCAGCAACGTTGGACAGGGAGCCTACGAGCAGTACTTC.

The sample holds a few counts of this clonotype. The chain couples TRBV6-5 to TRBJ2-5; TRBD2 aligns across 10 bases. Germline CDR1 is MNHEY and CDR2 is SVGAGI. Losses at the gene ends were 10 bases for V and 3 bases for J; bases not matched to a gene: 14. CDR3 length: 16 residues. CDR3 in amino acids: CATAPLAGRQKETQYF. CDR3 DNA sequence: TGTGCCACCGCCCCACTAGCGGGAAGACAGAAAGAGACCCAGTACTTC.

A word on this clonotype: Since a much larger clone is just one base distant, this may be a read error. The chain is built from TRBV4-2 and TRBJ2-5, with D perhaps TRBD1 or TRBD2 (5 bases each). Germline CDR1 reads LGHNA; CDR2 reads YNFKEQ. CDR3 length: 15 residues. The CDR3 loop is CASSQPGRNQGTQYF. The CDR3, as DNA: TGTGCCAGCAGCCAACCGGGGCGTAACCAAGGGACCCAGTACTTC.

This sequence joins TRBV5-8 and TRBJ2-7; 7 bases are shared with TRBD1. The V segment lost 4 bases and the J segment 3 bases; nucleotides outside the gene matches: 13. The germline V gene has CDR1 SGHTS and CDR2 YDEGEE. The CDR3 extends over 16 amino acids. In DNA, the CDR3 is TGTGCCAGCAGCCTCCGACAGGGAGAGGGGCTCTACGAGCAGTACTTC. This encodes CASSLRQGEGLYEQYF.

V usage is TRBV20-1 and J usage is TRBJ2-7, with D possibly TRBD2 on 6 matching bases. Germline values: CDR1 DFQATT, CDR2 SNEGSKA (reference sequence). V gave up 3 bases and J gave up 5 bases, with 26 bases separating them. The CDR3 length is 17 residues. The CDR3 nucleotides read TGCAGTGCTAGCATGTTCAAGTGGGAGGCCAGTTCCCACGAGCAGTACTTC. Its translation: CSASMFKWEASSHEQYF.

The rearrangement uses TRBV20-1 and TRBJ2-3; no definite D call. V was cut by 0 bases and J by 3 bases, with 10 bases left in between. The CDR3 spans 14 residues. Germline CDR1 reads DFQATT; CDR2 reads SNEGSKA (reference sequence). In DNA form, the CDR3 reads TGCAGTGCTAGAGATTGGTTGGGTACAGATACGCAGTATTTT. Protein product: CSARDWLGTDTQYF.

The chain uses TRBV6-5 and TRBJ2-5; 7 nucleotides line up with TRBD1. The CDR3 length is 16 residues. From germline, CDR1 is MNHEY and CDR2 SVGAGI. V gave up 0 bases and J gave up 2 bases; unmatched junction bases: 6. The CDR3 DNA reads as TGTGCCAGCAGTTACTCCCCCGGGACAGCGCAAGAGACCCAGTACTTC. Translation gives CASSYSPGTAQETQYF.

This clonotype appeared a few times. J is TRBJ2-7 and V is TRBV27; TRBD2 matches 12 bases. Looked up from germline, CDR1 is MNHEY and CDR2 is SMNVEV (reference sequence). The CDR3 runs to 16 residues. V shed 3 bases and J 7 bases; nucleotides not matched to a gene: 10. The CDR3 reads CASSFNFGLAGNEQYF. Written as DNA, the CDR3 is TGTGCCAGCAGTTTTAATTTTGGACTAGCGGGAAATGAGCAGTACTTC.

There are many counts of this clonotype. This chain uses TRBV5-6 with TRBJ2-5; TRBD1 aligns across 10 bases. Germline V gene sequence: CDR1 SGHDT, CDR2 YYEEEE. Trimming took 3 bases from V and 5 from J; bases not matched to a gene: 4. This CDR3 spans 14 amino acids. The CDR3 coding sequence is TGTGCCAGCAGCTCGGGACAGGGGTTCGAGACCCAGTACTTC. Translation gives CASSSGQGFETQYF.

This clonotype was found many times. The V call is TRBV5-1, the J call TRBJ2-1, with TRBD1 identical over 8 bases. The CDR3 loop spans 16 amino acids. Germline loops: CDR1 SGHRS, CDR2 YFSETQ. Trimming removed 6 bases from V and 7 bases from J; junction bases left unmatched: 15. CDR3 residues: CASTPIPGGSDNEQFF. In DNA, the CDR3 is TGCGCCAGCACCCCGATCCCAGGGGGCTCGGATAATGAGCAGTTCTTC. The full variable domain, its missing parts supplied by reference TRBV5-1 and TRBJ2-1, is KAGVTQTPRYLIKTRGQQVTLSCSPISGHRSVSWYQQTPGQGLQFLFEYFSETQRNKGNFPGRFSGRQFSNSRSEMNVSTLELGDSALYLCASTPIPGGSDNEQFFGPGTRLTVL.

The J gene is TRBJ2-2, the V gene TRBV4-3, with 10 bases aligning to TRBD2. The V gene's germline CDR1 is LGHNA and CDR2 YSLEER. CDR3 size: 18 residues. Trimming cost V 0 bases and J 4 bases; bases outside gene matches: 8. CDR3 in DNA: TGCGCCAGCAGCCAAGATCCAGGGGTAGCGGGGGGCACCGGGGAGCTGTTTTTT. Encoded protein: CASSQDPGVAGGTGELFF.

This chain links TRBV6-2 or TRBV6-3 with TRBJ2-3; D gene uncertain. The V gene lost 6 bases and the J gene lost 4 bases, with 17 bases spanning the gap. In germline, CDR1 is MNHEY, CDR2 SVGEGT. The CDR3 runs 15 residues. The CDR3 spells CASRYLKDNSDTQYF. The CDR3 DNA reads as TGTGCCAGCAGATACCTAAAAGATAACTCAGATACGCAGTATTTT.

This clonotype was observed at least ten times. This sequence joins TRBV30 and TRBJ2-7; D could derive from TRBD1 or TRBD2 (5 bases each). Per germline, CDR1 GTSNPN and CDR2 SVGIG (reference sequence). Trimming pared 4 bases from V and 0 bases from J, leaving 13 bases between. This CDR3 is 14 amino acids long. The CDR3 loop is CAWTPRGLSYEQYF. DNA for the CDR3: TGTGCCTGGACCCCCCGGGGCCTCTCCTACGAGCAGTACTTC.